These 2 T cell receptor beta chains came from one sample sequenced in a study of beta chain features in type 1 diabetes. Expressed TCRB transcripts were sequenced, since all the RNA that had been isolated was reverse transcribed. Using immunoSEQ multiplex PCR, the repertoire was profiled, and TCRdb retains in-frame clones only, with some absent. The sample gives 970,000 or so clones, under 20% of which show up once; 0.02% to 0.03% is in the top ten. The sequenced sample was naive CD4+ T cells from blood. The source of these receptors is a woman younger than 35 in good health.

Only a few counts were recorded for this clone. V is TRBV18 and J is TRBJ2-1; 7 bases match TRBD2. J gave up 0 bases and V 4 bases, and 3 bases lay outside the gene matches. The CDR3 consists of 15 residues. Germline-derived CDR1 and CDR2 are KGHSH and LQKENI. The CDR3 loop is CASSLAGSSYNEQFF. CDR3 DNA sequence: TGTGCCAGCTCACTAGCGGGCAGCTCCTACAATGAGCAGTTCTTC.

There are a few counts of this clone. This chain joins TRBV2 and TRBJ2-2; 8 nucleotides match TRBD2. The length of the CDR3 is 15 residues. The junction had 7 bases not matched to a gene; V was cut back by 4 bases and J by 6 bases. Germline CDR1 reads SNHLY; CDR2 reads FYNNEI. For the CDR3, the DNA is TGTGCCAGCAGTGGAAGCGGGAGTGTCCCCGGGGAGCTGTTTTTT. Its protein is CASSGSGSVPGELFF.